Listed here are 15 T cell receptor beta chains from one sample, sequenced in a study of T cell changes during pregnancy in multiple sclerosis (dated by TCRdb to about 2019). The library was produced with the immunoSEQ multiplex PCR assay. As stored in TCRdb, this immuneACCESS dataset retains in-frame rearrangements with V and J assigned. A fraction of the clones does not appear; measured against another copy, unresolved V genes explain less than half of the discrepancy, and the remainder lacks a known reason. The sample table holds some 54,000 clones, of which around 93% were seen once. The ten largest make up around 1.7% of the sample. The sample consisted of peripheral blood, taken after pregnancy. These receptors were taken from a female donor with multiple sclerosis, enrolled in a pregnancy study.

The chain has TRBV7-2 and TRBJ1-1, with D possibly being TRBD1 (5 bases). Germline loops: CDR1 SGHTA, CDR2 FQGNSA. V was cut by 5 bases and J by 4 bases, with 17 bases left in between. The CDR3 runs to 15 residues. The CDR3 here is CASSPGGVNPTEAFF. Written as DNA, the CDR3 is TGTGCCAGCAGCCCCGGGGGGGTTAATCCCACTGAAGCTTTCTTT.

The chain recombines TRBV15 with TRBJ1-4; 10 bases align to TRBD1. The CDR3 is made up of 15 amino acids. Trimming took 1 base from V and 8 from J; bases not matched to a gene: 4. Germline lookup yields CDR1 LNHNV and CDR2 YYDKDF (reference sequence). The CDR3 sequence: CATSRAGTGEEKLFF. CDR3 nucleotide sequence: TGTGCCACCAGCAGAGCCGGGACAGGGGAAGAAAAACTGTTTTTT.

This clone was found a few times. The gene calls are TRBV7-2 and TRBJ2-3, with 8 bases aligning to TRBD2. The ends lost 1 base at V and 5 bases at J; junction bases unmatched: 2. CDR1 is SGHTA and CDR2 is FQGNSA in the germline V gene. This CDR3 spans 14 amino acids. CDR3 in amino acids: CASSLGSGKDTQYF. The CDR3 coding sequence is TGTGCCAGCAGCTTAGGTAGCGGGAAAGATACGCAGTATTTT. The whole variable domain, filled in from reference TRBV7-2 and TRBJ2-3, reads GAGVSQSPSNKVTEKGKDVELRCDPISGHTALYWYRQSLGQGLEFLIYFQGNSAPDKSGLPSDRFSAERTGGSVSTLTIQRTQQEDSAVYLCASSLGSGKDTQYFGPGTRLTVL.

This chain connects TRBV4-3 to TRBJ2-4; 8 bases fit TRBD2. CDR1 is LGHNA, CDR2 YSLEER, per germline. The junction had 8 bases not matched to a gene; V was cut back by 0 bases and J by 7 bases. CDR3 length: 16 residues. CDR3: CASSQEEGSGSNIQYF. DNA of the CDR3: TGCGCCAGCAGCCAAGAAGAAGGGAGCGGGAGTAACATTCAGTACTTC.

DNA of the CDR3: TGTGCCAGCTGGGACACCAACAATGAGCAGTTCTTC. Translated: CASWDTNNEQFF. The rearrangement joins TRBV27 to TRBJ2-1; possibly TRBD1 for D (6 bases). The CDR3 extends over 12 amino acids. CDR1 and CDR2 (germline): MNHEY, SMNVEV (reference sequence). V shed 8 bases and J shed 5 bases, with 10 bases lying between them.

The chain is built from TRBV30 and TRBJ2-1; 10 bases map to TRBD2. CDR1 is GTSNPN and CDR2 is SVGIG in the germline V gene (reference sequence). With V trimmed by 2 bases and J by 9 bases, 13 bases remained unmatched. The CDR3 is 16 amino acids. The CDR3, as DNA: TGTGCCTGGAGTACGCCAGCGGGAGGGCCGGAGAGTGAGCAGTTCTTC. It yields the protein CAWSTPAGGPESEQFF.

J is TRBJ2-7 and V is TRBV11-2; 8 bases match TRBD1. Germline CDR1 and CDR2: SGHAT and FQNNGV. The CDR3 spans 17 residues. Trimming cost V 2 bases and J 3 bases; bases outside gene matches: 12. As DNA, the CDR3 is TGTGCCAGCAGCTTATTTCTCTCGGGGACAGGAGACTACGAGCAGTACTTC. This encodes CASSLFLSGTGDYEQYF.

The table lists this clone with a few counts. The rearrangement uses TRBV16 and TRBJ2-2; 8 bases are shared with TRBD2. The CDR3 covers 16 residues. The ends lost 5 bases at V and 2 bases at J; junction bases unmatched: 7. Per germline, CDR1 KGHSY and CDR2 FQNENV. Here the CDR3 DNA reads TGTGCCAGCAGCAGAAGGGCGGGAGGAAACACCGGGGAGCTGTTTTTT. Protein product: CASSRRAGGNTGELFF.

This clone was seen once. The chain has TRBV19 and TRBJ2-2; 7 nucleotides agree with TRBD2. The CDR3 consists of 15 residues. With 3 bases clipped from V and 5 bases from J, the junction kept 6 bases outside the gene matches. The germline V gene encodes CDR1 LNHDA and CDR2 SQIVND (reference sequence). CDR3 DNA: TGTGCCAGTAGTATCGGGGCTAGCGGAACCGGGGAGCTGTTTTTT. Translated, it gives CASSIGASGTGELFF.

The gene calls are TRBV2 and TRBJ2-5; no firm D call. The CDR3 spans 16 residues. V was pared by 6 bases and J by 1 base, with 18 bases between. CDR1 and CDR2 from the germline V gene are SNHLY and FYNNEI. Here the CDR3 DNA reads TGTGCCAGCAGGCACGTGTCTTCCAGGCGCCAAGAGACCCAGTACTTC. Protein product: CASRHVSSRRQETQYF.

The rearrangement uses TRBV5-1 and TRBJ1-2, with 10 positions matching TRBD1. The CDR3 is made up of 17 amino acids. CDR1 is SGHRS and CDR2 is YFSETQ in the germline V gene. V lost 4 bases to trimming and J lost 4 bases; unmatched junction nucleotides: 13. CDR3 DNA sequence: TGCGCCAGCAGCAGCCGAATTGGGACAGGGGTCAGCTATGGCTACACCTTC. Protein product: CASSSRIGTGVSYGYTF.

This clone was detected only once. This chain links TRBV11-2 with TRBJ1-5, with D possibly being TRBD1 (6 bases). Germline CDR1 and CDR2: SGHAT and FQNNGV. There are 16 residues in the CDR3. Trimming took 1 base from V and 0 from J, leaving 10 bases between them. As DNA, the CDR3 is TGTGCCAGCAGCTTAGCTACAGGGCTTAGCAATCAGCCCCAGCATTTT. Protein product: CASSLATGLSNQPQHF.

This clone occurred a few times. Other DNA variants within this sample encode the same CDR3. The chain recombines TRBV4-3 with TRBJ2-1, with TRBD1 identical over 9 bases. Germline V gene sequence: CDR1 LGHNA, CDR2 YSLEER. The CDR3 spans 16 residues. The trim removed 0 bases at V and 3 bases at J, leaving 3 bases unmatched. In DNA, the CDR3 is TGCGCCAGCAGCCAAGAGGGACAGGGCAGCTACAATGAGCAGTTCTTC. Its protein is CASSQEGQGSYNEQFF.

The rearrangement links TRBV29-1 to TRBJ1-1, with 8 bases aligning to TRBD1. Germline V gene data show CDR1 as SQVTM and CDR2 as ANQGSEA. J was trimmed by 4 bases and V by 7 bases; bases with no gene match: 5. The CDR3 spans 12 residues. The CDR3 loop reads CSAGTGGTEAFF. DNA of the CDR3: TGCAGCGCCGGGACAGGAGGCACTGAAGCTTTCTTT. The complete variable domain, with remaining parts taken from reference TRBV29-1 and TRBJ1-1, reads SAVISQKPSRDICQRGTSLTIQCQVDSQVTMMFWYRQQPGQSLTLIATANQGSEATYESGFVIDKFPISRPNLTFSTLTVSNMSPEDSSIYLCSAGTGGTEAFFGQGTRLTVV.

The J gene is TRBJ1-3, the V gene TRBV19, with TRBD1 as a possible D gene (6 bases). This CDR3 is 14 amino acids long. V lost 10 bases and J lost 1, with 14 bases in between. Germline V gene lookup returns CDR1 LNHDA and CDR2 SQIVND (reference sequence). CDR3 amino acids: CATSQGASGNTIYF. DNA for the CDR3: TGTGCCACCTCACAGGGAGCGTCTGGAAACACCATATATTTT.